These T cell receptor beta chains were read from a single sample in a study of T cell responses to AZD1222 COVID-19 vaccine. Repertoires were generated with immunoSEQ multiplex PCR, while TCRdb's copy carries only in-frame clones and drops some. In the table there are roughly 140,000 clones, approximately 91% of which are singletons. Sequenced material: peripheral blood, taken 28 days after the second AZD1222 dose. The receptors stem from an adult who received the AZD1222 COVID-19 vaccine. Each CDR3 is given with its conserved first and last residue. Fields, in order: D gene, clone size, J gene, V gene, CDR3 protein, CDR3 DNA. The D gene is left open where the match is weak. Size is stated for part of the rows, as once, few or many counts, or as a class when the clone is expanded.

d_gene: TRBD1
abundance: -
j_gene: TRBJ1-1
v_gene: TRBV6-5
CDR3aa: CASSFEQGRTEAFF
CDR3nt: TGTGCCAGCAGTTTCGAACAGGGGAGGACTGAAGCTTTCTTT

d_gene: -
abundance: -
j_gene: TRBJ1-5
v_gene: TRBV20-1
CDR3aa: CSASEAGNQPQHF
CDR3nt: TGCAGTGCTAGTGAGGCAGGCAATCAGCCCCAGCATTTT

d_gene: -
abundance: -
j_gene: TRBJ2-1
v_gene: TRBV30
CDR3aa: CAWSVGGRASREQFF
CDR3nt: TGTGCCTGGAGTGTAGGGGGGAGGGCCTCCCGAGAGCAGTTCTTC

d_gene: TRBD1
abundance: -
j_gene: TRBJ2-5
v_gene: TRBV7-8
CDR3aa: CASSPGQGQETQYF
CDR3nt: TGTGCCAGCAGCCCGGGACAGGGTCAAGAGACCCAGTACTTC

d_gene: -
abundance: -
j_gene: TRBJ1-1
v_gene: TRBV6-5
CDR3aa: CASSTGQVMNTEAFF
CDR3nt: TGTGCCAGCAGCACTGGGCAGGTTATGAACACTGAAGCTTTCTTT

d_gene: -
abundance: -
j_gene: TRBJ2-5
v_gene: TRBV9
CDR3aa: CASSVAGAEETQYF
CDR3nt: TGTGCCAGCAGCGTAGCGGGGGCTGAAGAGACCCAGTACTTC

d_gene: TRBD1
abundance: once
j_gene: TRBJ1-4
v_gene: TRBV7-9
CDR3aa: CASSDWRTGTNEKLFF
CDR3nt: TGTGCCAGCAGCGACTGGCGGACAGGAACTAATGAAAAACTGTTTTTT

d_gene: TRBD2
abundance: once
j_gene: TRBJ2-7
v_gene: TRBV10-2
CDR3aa: CASRFGRSSYEQYF
CDR3nt: TGCGCCAGCAGATTCGGGAGGAGCTCCTACGAGCAGTACTTC

d_gene: -
abundance: -
j_gene: TRBJ2-7
v_gene: TRBV5-1
CDR3aa: CASSSAGYEQYF
CDR3nt: TGCGCCAGCAGCTCGGCAGGGTACGAGCAGTACTTC

d_gene: -
abundance: -
j_gene: TRBJ1-4
v_gene: TRBV18
CDR3aa: CASSPEGRSEKLFF
CDR3nt: TGTGCCAGCTCACCCGAGGGGAGGAGTGAAAAACTGTTTTTT

d_gene: -
abundance: -
j_gene: TRBJ1-4
v_gene: TRBV7-6
CDR3aa: CASSSAMSLATNEKLFF
CDR3nt: TGTGCCAGCAGCTCCGCCATGAGTCTCGCAACTAATGAAAAACTGTTTTTT

d_gene: -
abundance: once
j_gene: TRBJ2-2
v_gene: TRBV11-2
CDR3aa: CASSPPDTGELFF
CDR3nt: TGTGCCAGCAGCCCCCCGGACACCGGGGAGCTGTTTTTT

d_gene: -
abundance: -
j_gene: TRBJ1-2
v_gene: TRBV6-5
CDR3aa: CASSFSRDYGYTF
CDR3nt: TGTGCCAGCAGTTTTTCCAGGGACTATGGCTACACCTTC

d_gene: -
abundance: -
j_gene: TRBJ1-4
v_gene: TRBV6-5
CDR3aa: CASSRTSREKLFF
CDR3nt: TGTGCCAGCAGCCGGACAAGTAGGGAAAAACTGTTTTTT

d_gene: -
abundance: -
j_gene: TRBJ2-7
v_gene: TRBV6-5
CDR3aa: CASSYTQGSYEQYF
CDR3nt: TGTGCCAGCAGTTACACTCAGGGTAGCTACGAGCAGTACTTC

d_gene: -
abundance: -
j_gene: TRBJ2-7
v_gene: TRBV7-2
CDR3aa: CASSLGTYEQYF
CDR3nt: TGTGCCAGCAGCTTGGGAACCTACGAGCAGTACTTC

d_gene: -
abundance: -
j_gene: TRBJ2-7
v_gene: TRBV27
CDR3aa: CASSLGTLKATQYEQYF
CDR3nt: TGTGCCAGCAGTTTAGGGACCTTAAAGGCAACCCAATACGAGCAGTACTTC

d_gene: TRBD1
abundance: -
j_gene: TRBJ2-3
v_gene: TRBV5-1
CDR3aa: CASSLNRGDTQYF
CDR3nt: TGCGCCAGCAGCTTGAACAGGGGAGATACGCAGTATTTT

d_gene: -
abundance: -
j_gene: TRBJ1-1
v_gene: TRBV4-1
CDR3aa: CASSQEPRGNTEAFF
CDR3nt: TGCGCCAGCAGCCAAGAGCCCAGGGGGAACACTGAAGCTTTCTTT

d_gene: -
abundance: -
j_gene: TRBJ2-7
v_gene: TRBV19
CDR3aa: CASTQTWTSYEQYF
CDR3nt: TGTGCCAGTACCCAAACCTGGACATCCTACGAGCAGTACTTC

d_gene: -
abundance: -
j_gene: TRBJ1-4
v_gene: TRBV25-1
CDR3aa: CASSESLLSWGEKLFF
CDR3nt: TGTGCCAGCAGTGAATCTTTACTTTCATGGGGGGAAAAACTGTTTTTT

d_gene: TRBD1
abundance: -
j_gene: TRBJ1-2
v_gene: TRBV5-5
CDR3aa: CASSLQDRGLYGYTF
CDR3nt: TGTGCCAGCAGCCTACAGGACAGGGGACTGTATGGCTACACCTTC

d_gene: -
abundance: few
j_gene: TRBJ1-2
v_gene: TRBV30
CDR3aa: CAWSNTGIYGYTF
CDR3nt: TGTGCCTGGAGCAATACAGGGATCTATGGCTACACCTTC

d_gene: -
abundance: -
j_gene: TRBJ2-1
v_gene: TRBV5-1
CDR3aa: CASIPEPGKNEQFF
CDR3nt: TGCGCCAGCATCCCAGAGCCCGGTAAAAATGAGCAGTTCTTC

d_gene: -
abundance: -
j_gene: TRBJ1-2
v_gene: TRBV5-4
CDR3aa: CASSLNREDYGYTF
CDR3nt: TGTGCCAGCAGCTTGAACAGGGAGGACTATGGCTACACCTTC

d_gene: -
abundance: -
j_gene: TRBJ1-4
v_gene: TRBV6-5
CDR3aa: CASSKSVPPLGKLFF
CDR3nt: TGTGCCAGCAGTAAATCCGTTCCTCCCCTCGGAAAACTGTTTTTT

d_gene: -
abundance: -
j_gene: TRBJ1-1
v_gene: TRBV6-5
CDR3aa: CASSPRWTVNTEAFF
CDR3nt: TGTGCCAGCAGCCCCCGGTGGACAGTGAACACTGAAGCTTTCTTT

d_gene: -
abundance: -
j_gene: TRBJ2-7
v_gene: TRBV5-6
CDR3aa: CASSPMYGSAGFNEQYF
CDR3nt: TGTGCCAGCAGTCCCATGTACGGGTCCGCAGGGTTTAACGAGCAGTACTTC

d_gene: TRBD1
abundance: -
j_gene: TRBJ1-1
v_gene: TRBV5-1
CDR3aa: CASSRDRVANTEAFF
CDR3nt: TGCGCCAGCAGTCGGGACAGGGTAGCGAACACTGAAGCTTTCTTT

d_gene: TRBD2
abundance: -
j_gene: TRBJ2-5
v_gene: TRBV7-6
CDR3aa: CASSPRTSGLETQYF
CDR3nt: TGTGCCAGCAGCCCTCGGACTAGCGGGCTCGAGACCCAGTACTTC

d_gene: TRBD2
abundance: -
j_gene: TRBJ2-5
v_gene: TRBV9
CDR3aa: CASSVGAAGGQETQYF
CDR3nt: TGTGCCAGCAGCGTAGGGGCAGCGGGGGGCCAAGAGACCCAGTACTTC

d_gene: -
abundance: few
j_gene: TRBJ2-7
v_gene: TRBV5-4
CDR3aa: CASSILAYEQYF
CDR3nt: TGTGCCAGCAGCATTTTAGCCTACGAGCAGTACTTC

d_gene: -
abundance: once
j_gene: TRBJ2-7
v_gene: TRBV15
CDR3aa: CATSREGGTTYEQYF
CDR3nt: TGTGCCACCAGCAGAGAGGGGGGGACAACCTACGAGCAGTACTTC

d_gene: -
abundance: -
j_gene: TRBJ2-4
v_gene: TRBV5-4
CDR3aa: CASSRTQNVAKNIQYF
CDR3nt: TGTGCCAGCAGCCGGACACAGAACGTAGCCAAAAACATTCAGTACTTC

d_gene: TRBD1
abundance: -
j_gene: TRBJ1-1
v_gene: TRBV6-1
CDR3aa: CASSEVGGVRNTEAFF
CDR3nt: TGTGCCAGCAGTGAAGTAGGGGGCGTGAGGAACACTGAAGCTTTCTTT

d_gene: TRBD1
abundance: once
j_gene: TRBJ1-5
v_gene: TRBV5-5
CDR3aa: CASSRGQGNQPQHF
CDR3nt: TGTGCCAGCAGCCGAGGACAGGGGAATCAGCCCCAGCATTTT

d_gene: -
abundance: -
j_gene: TRBJ1-4
v_gene: TRBV29-1
CDR3aa: CSVEGAQSAQLVTGNEKLFF
CDR3nt: TGCAGCGTTGAAGGTGCCCAATCCGCCCAACTTGTGACGGGTAATGAAAAACTGTTTTTT

d_gene: -
abundance: -
j_gene: TRBJ1-2
v_gene: TRBV7-9
CDR3aa: CASSLDARASGYTF
CDR3nt: TGTGCCAGCAGCTTAGATGCCCGGGCAAGCGGCTACACCTTC

d_gene: TRBD1
abundance: -
j_gene: TRBJ1-1
v_gene: TRBV9
CDR3aa: CASSVSGTGYTEAFF
CDR3nt: TGTGCCAGCAGCGTGTCCGGGACAGGGTACACTGAAGCTTTCTTT

d_gene: -
abundance: -
j_gene: TRBJ2-2
v_gene: TRBV24-1
CDR3aa: CATSRSGTGVTGELFF
CDR3nt: TGTGCCACCTCTAGAAGCGGGACAGGAGTCACCGGGGAGCTGTTTTTT

d_gene: TRBD1
abundance: -
j_gene: TRBJ2-1
v_gene: TRBV29-1
CDR3aa: CSVGGQGNEQFF
CDR3nt: TGCAGCGTCGGGGGACAGGGGAATGAGCAGTTCTTC

d_gene: -
abundance: -
j_gene: TRBJ2-1
v_gene: TRBV5-1
CDR3aa: CASSLEGRANEQFF
CDR3nt: TGCGCCAGCAGCTTGGAGGGCAGGGCCAATGAGCAGTTCTTC

d_gene: -
abundance: -
j_gene: TRBJ2-2
v_gene: TRBV2
CDR3aa: CASSVLGGPNTGELFF
CDR3nt: TGTGCCAGCAGTGTCTTGGGGGGGCCGAACACCGGGGAGCTGTTTTTT

d_gene: -
abundance: -
j_gene: TRBJ1-1
v_gene: TRBV5-1
CDR3aa: CASSLEDTYDTEAFF
CDR3nt: TGCGCCAGCAGCTTGGAGGACACCTATGACACTGAAGCTTTCTTT

d_gene: -
abundance: -
j_gene: TRBJ2-7
v_gene: TRBV18
CDR3aa: CASSPSSSYEQYF
CDR3nt: TGTGCCAGCTCACCCTCTAGCTCCTACGAGCAGTACTTC

d_gene: -
abundance: -
j_gene: TRBJ2-7
v_gene: TRBV12-2
CDR3aa: CASRLARGGEQYF
CDR3nt: TGTGCAAGTCGCTTAGCGCGGGGTGGCGAGCAGTACTTC

d_gene: -
abundance: -
j_gene: TRBJ2-2
v_gene: TRBV5-1
CDR3aa: CASSFGRGNTGELFF
CDR3nt: TGCGCCAGCAGCTTCGGCAGGGGGAACACCGGGGAGCTGTTTTTT

d_gene: TRBD1
abundance: -
j_gene: TRBJ1-2
v_gene: TRBV2
CDR3aa: CASSRTGANYGYTF
CDR3nt: TGTGCCAGCAGCAGGACAGGGGCTAACTATGGCTACACCTTC

d_gene: -
abundance: once
j_gene: TRBJ1-1
v_gene: TRBV7-2
CDR3aa: CASSQRDNYETEAFF
CDR3nt: TGTGCCAGCAGTCAGAGGGACAACTACGAAACTGAAGCTTTCTTT

d_gene: -
abundance: -
j_gene: TRBJ1-3
v_gene: TRBV25-1
CDR3aa: CASSESRAGHSGNTIYF
CDR3nt: TGTGCCAGCAGTGAATCTCGGGCAGGGCACTCTGGAAACACCATATATTTT

d_gene: -
abundance: -
j_gene: TRBJ2-3
v_gene: TRBV4-1
CDR3aa: CASSQDPRADTQYF
CDR3nt: TGCGCCAGCAGCCAAGACCCCCGGGCAGATACGCAGTATTTT

d_gene: -
abundance: -
j_gene: TRBJ2-7
v_gene: TRBV18
CDR3aa: CASSPQGNEQYF
CDR3nt: TGTGCCAGCTCACCACAGGGTAACGAGCAGTACTTC

d_gene: TRBD1
abundance: -
j_gene: TRBJ2-1
v_gene: TRBV10-3
CDR3aa: CAIRPDRGRQEQFF
CDR3nt: TGTGCCATCAGACCGGACAGGGGCAGACAGGAGCAGTTCTTC

d_gene: -
abundance: -
j_gene: TRBJ1-2
v_gene: TRBV5-1
CDR3aa: CASSLDGGQGYTF
CDR3nt: TGCGCCAGCAGCTTGGATGGGGGACAAGGCTACACCTTC